The 11 T cell receptor beta chains presented below share a single source sample, sequenced in a study of blood T cell repertoires in COVID-19. Measured with immunoSEQ multiplex PCR; TCRdb has only the in-frame clones, and not every one. The table has some 80,000 clones, less than 90% seen once. The sequencing input was peripheral blood. The receptors shown here come from a man in his fifties with acute or convalescent COVID-19.

The chain employs TRBV7-2 and TRBJ1-4; 9 positions match TRBD1. The germline CDR1 and CDR2 sequences are SGHTA and FQGNSA. The CDR3 has 15 residues. V lost 3 bases and J lost 6; bases outside the gene matches: 5. The CDR3 bases are TGTGCCAGCAGCTTCGGGGACAGGGCATATGAAAAACTGTTTTTT. This codes for CASSFGDRAYEKLFF.

V gene TRBV28 combines with J gene TRBJ1-3, with D possibly being TRBD1 (6 bases). This CDR3 spans 15 amino acids. CDR1 is MDHEN and CDR2 is SYDVKM in the germline V gene. V dropped 4 bases and J dropped 0 bases, with 10 bases sitting between them. The CDR3 reads CASSSGTHSGNTIYF. For the CDR3, the DNA is TGTGCCAGCAGTTCCGGGACACACTCTGGAAACACCATATATTTT.

V usage is TRBV18 and J usage is TRBJ2-5; TRBD2 is a possible D gene (5 bases). The CDR3 covers 13 residues. The V gene's germline CDR1 is KGHSH and CDR2 LQKENI. V was trimmed by 4 bases and J by 2 bases, leaving 8 bases between them. CDR3 sequence (DNA): TGTGCCAGCTCACAAACGGGACAAGAGACCCAGTACTTC. It yields the protein CASSQTGQETQYF.

J is TRBJ2-2 and V is TRBV5-1, with TRBD2 matching over 8 bases. CDR3 size: 15 residues. Trimming took 3 bases from V and 7 from J; bases not matched to a gene: 8. Germline loops: CDR1 SGHRS, CDR2 YFSETQ. The CDR3 DNA follows: TGCGCCAGCAGCTCCGGGGCGGGAGGCATCGGGGAGCTGTTTTTT. This encodes CASSSGAGGIGELFF.

This clone was counted between two and nine times. The V gene is TRBV7-2, the J gene TRBJ1-6; D gene uncertain. Germline CDR1 and CDR2: SGHTA and FQGNSA. This CDR3 region has 12 residues. Trimming stripped 5 bases from V and 7 bases from J, with 6 bases between. In DNA form, the CDR3 reads TGTGCCAGCAGCCCCCAAAATTCACCCCTCCACTTT. Translation: CASSPQNSPLHF.

The rearrangement links TRBV30 to TRBJ1-2; tentative D call: TRBD1 (5 bases). CDR1 and CDR2 from the germline V gene are GTSNPN and SVGIG (reference sequence). This CDR3 is 13 amino acids long. The V end lost 7 bases, the J end lost 8 bases, and 20 bases lay between the germline ends. For the CDR3, the DNA is TGTGCCTTCGAACAGGCCTACCGGGCGGGCTACACCTTC. This gives the protein CAFEQAYRAGYTF.

The rearrangement links TRBV3-1 (or the pseudogene TRBV3-2) to TRBJ2-5; possibly TRBD2 for D (6 bases). From germline, CDR1 is LGHDT and CDR2 YNNKEL (reference sequence). The CDR3 contains 15 residues. Deletions cut 2 bases from V and 0 bases from J, with 10 bases between. CDR3: CASSQYAGNQETQYF. The CDR3 region has the DNA TGTGCCAGCAGCCAATATGCGGGAAACCAAGAGACCCAGTACTTC.

V gene TRBV7-9 combines with J gene TRBJ2-1; TRBD1 matches at 7 bases. This CDR3 contains 15 residues. Germline CDR1 SEHNR, CDR2 FQNEAQ (reference sequence). Germline trimming cut 1 base from V and 5 bases from J; bases unmatched to any gene: 5. DNA for the CDR3: TGTGCCAGCAGCTTAGTACAGGGGTCCCACAATGAGCAGTTCTTC. Residues: CASSLVQGSHNEQFF.

The chain is built from TRBV9 and TRBJ2-1; weak D call: TRBD1 (5 bases). V lost 1 base to trimming and J lost 6 bases, with 11 bases between them. The CDR3 length is 14 residues. Germline CDR1 reads SGDLS; CDR2 reads YYNGEE. CDR3 nucleotides: TGTGCCAGCAGCGTACTGGGGCAGGGCAATGAGCAGTTCTTC. This gives the protein CASSVLGQGNEQFF. Full variable domain (outside the CDR3, taken from reference TRBV9 and TRBJ2-1): DSGVTQTPKHLITATGQRVTLRCSPRSGDLSVYWYQQSLDQGLQFLIQYYNGEERAKGNILERFSAQQFPDLHSELNLSSLELGDSALYFCASSVLGQGNEQFFGPGTRLTVL.

The chain combines TRBV27 with TRBJ2-7, with D possibly matching TRBD2 (5 bases). V lost 9 bases and J 3 bases, leaving 18 bases between the germline ends. The CDR3 sequence is 14 residues long. CDR1 is MNHEY and CDR2 is SMNVEV in the germline V gene (reference sequence). As DNA, the CDR3 is TGTGCCAGGACCGGACTCTTCTACTACTACGAGCAGTACTTC. It is translated as CARTGLFYYYEQYF.

The chain links TRBV2 to TRBJ1-1; D remains unclear. The germline CDR1 and CDR2 sequences are SNHLY and FYNNEI. The V gene lost 3 bases and the J gene lost 4 bases, with 9 bases spanning the gap. CDR3 length: 13 amino acids. The CDR3 loop reads CASSDQVGTEAFF. In nucleotides, the CDR3 is TGTGCCAGCAGTGATCAGGTGGGCACTGAAGCTTTCTTT.